The following is a T cell receptor (beta chain) sequence with its context. The data belong to a study of Ad26.COV2.S vaccination and SARS-CoV-2 variants. With V trimmed by 2 bases and J by 0 bases, 3 bases remained unmatched. This CDR3 contains 16 residues. Looked up from germline, CDR1 is SGHVS and CDR2 is FNYEAQ. Clones were sequenced by immunoSEQ multiplex PCR, and TCRdb holds only the in-frame ones, with some missing. Among 300,000 to 400,000 clones listed, approximately 86% were seen once. Treatment of the sample: 15 to 20 received Ad26.COV2.S at low or high dose, single or two shots; roughly five received placebo; per-sample allocation not given. After the first vaccine or placebo injection, samples were drawn on day 63.

The sequence was collected from a person aged 18-60 years who received the Ad26.COV2.S COVID-19 vaccine or a placebo. The input for sequencing was peripheral blood, taken in a trial of Ad26.COV2.S vaccine versus placebo. The V gene is TRBV7-6, the J gene TRBJ1-4; 7 bases align to TRBD1. This CDR3 reads CASSLIGGATNEKLFF. The CDR3 DNA sequence: TGTGCCAGCAGCTTAATAGGGGGCGCAACTAATGAAAAACTGTTTTTT.